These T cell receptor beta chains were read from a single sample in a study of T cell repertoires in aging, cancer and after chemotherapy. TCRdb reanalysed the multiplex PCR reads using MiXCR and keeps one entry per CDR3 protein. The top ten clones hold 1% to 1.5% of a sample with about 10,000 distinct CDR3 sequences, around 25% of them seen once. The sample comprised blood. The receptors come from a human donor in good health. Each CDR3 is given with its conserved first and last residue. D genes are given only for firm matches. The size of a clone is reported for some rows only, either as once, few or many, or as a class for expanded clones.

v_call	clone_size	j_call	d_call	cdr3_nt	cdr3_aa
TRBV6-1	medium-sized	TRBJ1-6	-	TGTGCCAGCGTTGGTTATAATTCACCCCTCCACTTT	CASVGYNSPLHF
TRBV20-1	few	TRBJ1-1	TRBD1	TGCAGTGCTATCCCCTTTACAGGGGTAAACACTGAAGCTTTCTTT	CSAIPFTGVNTEAFF
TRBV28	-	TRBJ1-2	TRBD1	TGTGCCAGCAGTCTCTCAGGGGGGGTGAACTATGGCTACACCTTC	CASSLSGGVNYGYTF
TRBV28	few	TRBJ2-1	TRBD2	TGTGCCAGCAGTCCAGGCGGGAGGAGAAACAATGAGCAGTTCTTC	CASSPGGRRNNEQFF
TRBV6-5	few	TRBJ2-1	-	TGTGCCAGCAGTTATAGTAATGAGCAGTTCTTC	CASSYSNEQFF
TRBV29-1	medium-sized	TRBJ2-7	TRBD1	TGCAGCGTTGGGGGGCAGGGGGCGATAAACGAGCAGTACTTC	CSVGGQGAINEQYF
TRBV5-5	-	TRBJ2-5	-	TGTGCCAGCAGCTTAGGATGGTACTCGGGCAGGCAAGAGACCCAGTACTTC	CASSLGWYSGRQETQYF
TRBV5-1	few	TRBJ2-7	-	TGCGCCAGCAGCCCGGACTGGACCTACGAGCAGTACTTC	CASSPDWTYEQYF
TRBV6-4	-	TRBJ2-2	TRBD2	TGTGCCAGCAGTGGAGGCGGGAGTACGGACACCGGGGAGCTGTTTTTT	CASSGGGSTDTGELFF
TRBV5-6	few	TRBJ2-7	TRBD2	TGTGCCAGCAGACTCCTAGCGGGAGCCTTCTACGAGCAGTACTTC	CASRLLAGAFYEQYF
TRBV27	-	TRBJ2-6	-	TGTGCCAGCAGTTTACTCCCAGGGACTGGGGCCAACGTCCTGACTTTC	CASSLLPGTGANVLTF
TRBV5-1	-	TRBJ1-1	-	TGCGCCAGCAGCTTGGGAGGGGCCACTGAAGCTTTCTTT	CASSLGGATEAFF
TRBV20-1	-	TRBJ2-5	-	TGCAGTGCTAGAAGACAGCAAGAGACCCAGTACTTC	CSARRQQETQYF
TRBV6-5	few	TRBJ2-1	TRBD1	TGTGCCAGCAGTTATCGGCGGGGGACAGGGTTTGTCTACAATGAGCAGTTCTTC	CASSYRRGTGFVYNEQFF
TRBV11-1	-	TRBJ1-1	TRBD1	TGTGCCAGCGCCTCCCTGACAGGGCGGCCTGAAGCTTTCTTT	CASASLTGRPEAFF
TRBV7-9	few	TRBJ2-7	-	TGTGCCAGCAGCTTAGGGGACTTCTCCTACGAGCAGTACTTC	CASSLGDFSYEQYF
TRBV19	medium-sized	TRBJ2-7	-	TGTGCCAGTAGTCCACCGACTTGGTTAAGCCCCTACGAGCAGTACTTC	CASSPPTWLSPYEQYF
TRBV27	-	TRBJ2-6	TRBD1	TGTGCCAGCAGTCCGGGACAGGGGGACCCTGGGGCCAACGTCCTGACTTTC	CASSPGQGDPGANVLTF
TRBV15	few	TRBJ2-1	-	TGTGCCACCAGCAGCGTGATCCGGACAGAAGGCAATGAGCAGTTCTTC	CATSSVIRTEGNEQFF